The 6 T cell receptor beta chains below come from one sample, sequenced in a study of radiotherapy plus CTLA-4 blockade in lung cancer. The assay was immunoSEQ multiplex PCR, and TCRdb's table has in-frame clones only and misses some. The data contain around 80,000 clones, roughly four fifths of them singletons. This specimen consisted of peripheral blood, obtained from a patient treated with radiotherapy plus ipilimumab. The source is a human donor with non-small cell lung cancer who had stable disease on radiotherapy plus ipilimumab.

The chain links TRBV6-6 to TRBJ1-3; 9 bases align to TRBD1. V lost 6 bases to trimming and J lost 1 base; unmatched junction nucleotides: 7. The CDR3 spans 16 residues. Germline V lookup: CDR1 MNHNY, CDR2 SVGAGI (reference sequence). The CDR3 is CASSSGQGYSGNTIYF. CDR3 DNA: TGTGCCAGCAGCTCCGGACAGGGGTATTCTGGAAACACCATATATTTT.

Here the CDR3 DNA reads TGTGCCTGGATGGGCGGGTTAAGGGATGGCTACACCTTC. It yields the protein CAWMGGLRDGYTF. This chain joins TRBV30 and TRBJ1-2; no clear D gene. Germline CDR1 reads GTSNPN; CDR2 reads SVGIG (reference sequence). The CDR3 totals 13 residues. With 4 bases removed from V and 6 bases from J, the gap between germline ends came to 15 bases.

The J gene is TRBJ1-5, the V gene TRBV4-2; D is ambiguous. The germline V gene has CDR1 LGHNA and CDR2 YNFKEQ. CDR3 length: 15 residues. V was shortened by 2 bases and J by 7 bases, with 15 bases between the two germline ends. This chain's CDR3 is CASSQNFGETQPQHF. In nucleotides, the CDR3 is TGTGCCAGCAGCCAAAACTTCGGGGAGACGCAGCCCCAGCATTTT.

This chain links TRBV27 with TRBJ1-6; no reliable D call. CDR1 is MNHEY and CDR2 is SMNVEV in the germline V gene (reference sequence). Trimming shortened V by 5 bases and J by 0 bases, and 5 bases separated the two germline ends. CDR3 length: 14 residues. This CDR3 reads CASSPRSYNSPLHF. The DNA for the CDR3 is TGTGCCAGCAGTCCTCGCTCCTATAATTCACCCCTCCACTTT.

A few counts support this clone. The genes are TRBV7-9 and TRBJ2-2; tentatively, D is TRBD2 (7 bases). This CDR3 spans 14 amino acids. From germline, CDR1 is SEHNR and CDR2 FQNEAQ (reference sequence). The germline V and J ends were trimmed by 1 base and 6 bases, with 9 bases remaining between them. The CDR3 sequence is CASSLDGGPGELFF. The CDR3 DNA sequence: TGTGCCAGCAGCTTAGACGGGGGGCCCGGGGAGCTGTTTTTT.

The chain is built from TRBV5-8 and TRBJ2-5; D uncertain. Near its end, the DNA agrees better with TRBJ2-7, so the J call may be wrong. The CDR3 runs 13 residues. Per the germline V gene, CDR1 is SGHTS and CDR2 is YDEGEE. CDR3 sequence: CASSHAITYEQYF. CDR3 DNA sequence: TGTGCCAGCAGTCATGCAATCACCTACGAGCAGTACTTC.